Listed below are T cell receptor beta chains from one sample, sequenced in a study of CD8 T cells in ankylosing spondylitis. TCRdb recomputed calls from the 5' RACE reads with MiXCR, one row per CDR3 protein. The table includes 200,000 to 300,000 distinct CDR3 sequences, around 11% detected once. Sequences were obtained from blood, either unsorted or a sorted T cell fraction (not recorded which). These receptor sequences come from a male donor with ankylosing spondylitis or in good health (not recorded which). Both conserved end residues are trimmed from each CDR3. The size field is filled for only some rows; it gives once, few, many or a size class.

CDR3,size,length,V,J
ASSYVDSNTGELF,-,13,TRBV6-5,TRBJ2-2
ASSLSGTNYGYT,many,12,TRBV28,TRBJ1-2
ASSLIHSSGANVLT,-,14,TRBV11-2,TRBJ2-6
ASSLGGRNTGELF,many,13,TRBV27,TRBJ2-2
SAKLPENYGYT,many,11,TRBV20-1,TRBJ1-2
ASSDPGGQGLYNEQF,many,15,TRBV6-1,TRBJ2-1
ASSWGGQVNEQF,many,12,TRBV5-1,TRBJ2-1
ASSLGSNEQF,many,10,TRBV12-3/TRBV12-4,TRBJ2-1
SVESGGKAF,many,9,TRBV29-1,TRBJ1-1
ATSRGRGTVTDTQY,-,14,TRBV15,TRBJ2-3
ATSRDRKPGELF,many,12,TRBV15,TRBJ2-2
ASSSPVSQF,few,9,TRBV28,TRBJ2-1
SASIHQPGGAEAF,-,13,TRBV20-1,TRBJ1-1
ASRPLAGMNNEQF,-,13,TRBV7-9,TRBJ2-1